This TCR beta chain was profiled in a study of CD8 T cells in ankylosing spondylitis. Overall study results and limits: Characteristic of ankylosing spondylitis blood, it appeared, was a TCR beta motif comprising several highly homologous variants. Significantly higher representation of disease-linked clones was reported for matched ankylosing spondylitis synovial fluid. CD8+ cells made up the disease-linked clones, which were relatively rare in peripheral blood.

TCRdb recomputed calls from the 5' RACE reads with MiXCR, one row per CDR3 protein. The profile shows roughly 220,000 distinct CDR3 sequences, 8% to 11% of them singletons. This clonotype was seen only a few times. What it recognizes is unknown. In germline, CDR1 is MNHEY, CDR2 SVGAGI. The CDR3 runs 16 residues. The V segment lost 0 bases and the J segment 5 bases; nucleotides outside the gene matches: 7. The chain is built from TRBV6-5 and TRBJ1-1; 9 bases agree with TRBD1. The sequencing sample was made of blood, either unsorted or a sorted T cell fraction (not recorded which). This receptor was obtained from a male donor with ankylosing spondylitis or in good health (not recorded which). The CDR3 DNA reads as TGTGCCAGCAGTTACTCCGGGACAGGGCGGAATACTGAAGCTTTCTTT. It translates to CASSYSGTGRNTEAFF.